What follows are 18 T cell receptor beta chains derived from one specimen sequenced in a study of patients and donors after allogeneic stem cell transplantation. TCRdb reprocessed the RT-PCR reads via MiXCR and lists one record per CDR3 protein. The sample includes about 410,000 distinct CDR3 sequences, roughly 17% of them seen just once. Input material: blood, either unsorted or a sorted T cell fraction (not recorded which). These receptor sequences come from a human donor who was either an allogeneic HSCT recipient or a stem cell or donor lymphocyte infusion donor (not recorded which). It is not recorded whose cells these are; they may come from a transplant donor.

There are many counts of this clonotype. The rearrangement joins TRBV4-3 to TRBJ2-1, with D maybe TRBD1 (6 bases). Germline CDR1 reads LGHNA; CDR2 reads YSLEER. This CDR3 has 13 residues. V lost 4 bases and J lost 4, with 8 bases in between. The CDR3 bases are TGCGCCAGCAGCCTTGACAGGTACAATGAGCAGTTCTTC. It is translated as CASSLDRYNEQFF.

This CDR3 reads CASSLGGGPQHF. CDR3 bases: TGTGCCAGCAGTTTAGGGGGAGGGCCCCAGCATTTT. J is TRBJ1-5 and V is TRBV12-3 or TRBV12-4; D not resolved. The V and J ends lost 1 base and 9 bases respectively, with 7 bases between them. The CDR3 consists of 12 residues.

The chain recombines TRBV7-3 with TRBJ2-7; TRBD2 matches at 7 bases. The germline V gene encodes CDR1 SGHTA and CDR2 FQGTGA. The CDR3 runs to 15 residues. J gave up 1 base and V 0 bases, and 3 bases lay outside the gene matches. The CDR3 sequence: CASSLTPGGSYEQYF. CDR3 sequence (DNA): TGTGCCAGCAGCTTAACCCCCGGGGGGTCCTACGAGCAGTACTTC.

This clonotype showed up just a few times. The J gene is TRBJ1-2, the V gene TRBV29-1; D is ambiguous. CDR1 SQVTM and CDR2 ANQGSEA come from the germline V gene. The CDR3 length is 12 residues. Trimming shortened V by 8 bases and J by 2 bases, and 12 bases separated the two germline ends. The CDR3 sequence: CSSLGRNYGYTF. In DNA, the CDR3 is TGCAGCTCCCTCGGGAGGAACTATGGCTACACCTTC.

In this sample, this clonotype turned up a few times. The genes are TRBV10-3 and TRBJ2-7; D remains ambiguous. Trimming shortened V by 3 bases and J by 3 bases, and 9 bases separated the two germline ends. The CDR3 spans 13 residues. Germline lookup yields CDR1 ENHRY and CDR2 SYGVKD. CDR3 DNA sequence: TGTGCCATCAGTGACTCCCCCGGCTACGAGCAGTACTTC. Translated, it gives CAISDSPGYEQYF.

This clonotype occurred a few times. This chain joins TRBV30 and TRBJ2-6; maybe TRBD1 (6 bases). CDR1 is GTSNPN and CDR2 is SVGIG in the germline V gene (reference sequence). The ends were cut back, 5 bases at V and 1 base at J, with 12 bases in the middle. CDR3 length: 15 residues. CDR3 DNA sequence: TGTGCCTGGGACTTACAGGGATCTGGGGCCAACGTCCTGACTTTC. This codes for CAWDLQGSGANVLTF.

This clonotype was counted only a few times. The CDR3 loop is CAISERADRAYEQYF. For the CDR3, the DNA is TGTGCCATCAGTGAGCGCGCTGACAGGGCCTACGAGCAGTACTTC. V and J are TRBV10-3 and TRBJ2-7; 7 nucleotides match TRBD1. Germline CDR1 ENHRY, CDR2 SYGVKD. The trim removed 2 bases at V and 2 bases at J, leaving 6 bases unmatched. The CDR3 covers 15 residues.

This chain links TRBV6-5 with TRBJ2-2; no firm D call. This CDR3 is built from 12 residues. Trimming took off 5 bases at V and 5 bases at J, with 6 bases between the two ends. In germline, CDR1 is MNHEY, CDR2 SVGAGI. CDR3 loop: CASSRLTGELFF. CDR3 bases: TGTGCCAGCAGTCGATTAACCGGGGAGCTGTTTTTT.

This clonotype was counted only a few times. The chain carries TRBV5-4 and TRBJ2-3; the D gene is possibly TRBD2 (5 bases). The CDR3 length is 13 residues. V lost 4 bases to trimming and J lost 2 bases, with 8 bases between them. Germline assignment: CDR1 SGHNT and CDR2 YYREEE (reference sequence). The CDR3 sequence: CASSGLLTDTQYF. CDR3 coding DNA: TGTGCCAGCAGCGGACTTCTCACAGATACGCAGTATTTT.

This clonotype showed up just a few times. The rearrangement joins TRBV2 to TRBJ2-1, with 7 positions matching TRBD2. This CDR3 comprises 16 residues. Germline V gene sequence: CDR1 SNHLY, CDR2 FYNNEI. Losses at the gene ends were 6 bases for V and 8 bases for J; bases not matched to a gene: 16. CDR3 amino acids: CASSRWREGGGDEQFF. Here the CDR3 DNA reads TGTGCCAGCAGCCGGTGGAGGGAGGGAGGTGGCGATGAGCAGTTCTTC.

V usage is TRBV7-6 and J usage is TRBJ1-1, with D unresolved. The CDR3 length is 15 residues. The germline V gene encodes CDR1 SGHVS and CDR2 FNYEAQ. The V gene lost 1 base and the J gene lost 0 bases, with 9 bases spanning the gap. CDR3 DNA sequence: TGTGCCAGCAGCTTAGTTTTGTCTTTGAACACTGAAGCTTTCTTT. It codes for CASSLVLSLNTEAFF.

This clonotype was seen more than once but under ten times. The chain uses TRBV20-1 and TRBJ1-1; D gene ambiguous. This CDR3 has 12 amino acids. Trimming left V 1 base short and J 3 bases short, with 6 bases between. From germline, CDR1 is DFQATT and CDR2 SNEGSKA (reference sequence). The CDR3 nucleotides are TGCAGTGCTAGAGCGGGGTACACTGAAGCTTTCTTT. This translates into CSARAGYTEAFF.

A few counts support this clonotype. J is TRBJ2-7 and V is TRBV7-2, with 7 bases aligning to TRBD1. Per the germline V gene, CDR1 is SGHTA and CDR2 is FQGNSA. V trimming: 7 bases; J trimming: 6 bases; junction bases outside the gene matches: 12. The length of the CDR3 is 14 residues. In DNA form, the CDR3 reads TGTGCCAGCAAGAAGACAGGGCTTTTGAGCGAGCAGTACTTC. Translated: CASKKTGLLSEQYF. The variable domain in full, completed from reference TRBV7-2 and TRBJ2-7, reads GAGVSQSPSNKVTEKGKDVELRCDPISGHTALYWYRQSLGQGLEFLIYFQGNSAPDKSGLPSDRFSAERTGGSVSTLTIQRTQQEDSAVYLCASKKTGLLSEQYFGPGTRLTVT.

In this sample, this clonotype turned up a few times. The gene calls are TRBV10-3 and TRBJ2-5; D possibly uses TRBD1 or TRBD2 (7 bases each). V dropped 6 bases and J dropped 4 bases, with 15 bases sitting between them. The CDR3 loop spans 14 amino acids. Germline V gene data show CDR1 as ENHRY and CDR2 as SYGVKD. The CDR3 nucleotides are TGTGCCATCAGAACAACAGGGGAGGGAGAGACCCAGTACTTC. Encoded protein: CAIRTTGEGETQYF.

This clonotype was counted at least ten times. J is TRBJ1-1 and V is TRBV5-1, with D possibly TRBD1 on 6 matching bases. Between the trimmed V and J ends, which lost 5 bases and 6 bases, there was a span of 20 bases. Germline loops: CDR1 SGHRS, CDR2 YFSETQ. The CDR3 is 15 residues long. CDR3 coding DNA: TGCGCCAGCAGGCCTAACAGGGAGAATATAGCTGAAGCTTTCTTT. Translation gives CASRPNRENIAEAFF.

This clonotype was recorded at least ten times. This rearrangement joins TRBV5-1 to TRBJ2-3; no definite D call. The length of the CDR3 is 15 residues. The germline gives CDR1 SGHRS, CDR2 YFSETQ. Trimming removed 0 bases at V and 0 bases at J, with 8 bases between. CDR3 sequence (DNA): TGCGCCAGCAGCTTGGAGGCCCAAAGCACAGATACGCAGTATTTT. Translation gives CASSLEAQSTDTQYF.

This clonotype was detected only a few times. Germline is not matched at one junction end, which may reflect a read error. CDR3 sequence: CASELTQGEIQYF. The CDR3 DNA reads TGTGCCAGCGAGCTGACGCAGGGGGAGATCCAGTACTTC. V is TRBV7-9 and J is TRBJ2-5; 7 positions agree with TRBD1. CDR3 length equals 13 residues. Germline-derived CDR1 and CDR2 are SEHNR and FQNEAQ (reference sequence).

As concerns this clonotype: A read error may be the cause here, since a much bigger clone is one base away. V and J are TRBV5-8 and TRBJ2-3, with 7 bases lining up with TRBD1. The CDR3 contains 15 residues. Germline CDR1 reads SGHTS; CDR2 reads YDEGEE. V trimming: 0 bases; J trimming: 3 bases; junction bases outside the gene matches: 4. In DNA, the CDR3 is TGTGCCAGCAGCTTGGGACAGGGAAGGACAGATACGCAGTATTTT. Translation gives CASSLGQGRTDTQYF.